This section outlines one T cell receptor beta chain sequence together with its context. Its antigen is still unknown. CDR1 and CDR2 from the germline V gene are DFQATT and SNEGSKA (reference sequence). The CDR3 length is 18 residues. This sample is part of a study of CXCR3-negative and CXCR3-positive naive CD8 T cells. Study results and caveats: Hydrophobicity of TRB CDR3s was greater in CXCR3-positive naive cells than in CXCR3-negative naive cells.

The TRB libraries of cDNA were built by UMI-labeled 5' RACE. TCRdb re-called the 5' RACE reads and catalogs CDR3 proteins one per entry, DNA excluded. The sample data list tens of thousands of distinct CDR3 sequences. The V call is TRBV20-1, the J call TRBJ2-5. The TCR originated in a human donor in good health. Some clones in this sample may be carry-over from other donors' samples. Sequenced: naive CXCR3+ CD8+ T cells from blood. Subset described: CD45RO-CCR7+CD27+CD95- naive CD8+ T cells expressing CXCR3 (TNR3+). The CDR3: CSAKNLATGQGPSETQYF.